What follows are 5 T cell receptor beta chains derived from one specimen sequenced in a study of blood T cells in healthy people across ages. Alongside a J-beta primer mix, a sample-barcoded 5' primer served in a second PCR lasting roughly 7 to 11 cycles. TCRdb reprocessed the 5' RACE reads with MiXCR, giving one entry per CDR3 protein. The data contain 1,100,000 or so distinct CDR3 sequences, around 45% of them singletons. Sequenced material: blood. These receptors came from a woman aged 55 to 70 in good health.

The rearrangement uses TRBV30 and TRBJ2-1, with D uncertain. Per the germline V gene, CDR1 is GTSNPN and CDR2 is SVGIG (reference sequence). The V end was cut by 3 bases, the J end by 7 bases, with 10 bases between. This CDR3 spans 12 amino acids. CDR3 sequence (DNA): TGTGCCTGGAGAGACTCAGGAAATGAGCAGTTCTTC. It codes for CAWRDSGNEQFF.

This clonotype was recorded a few times. DNA of the CDR3: TGTGCCATCAGTCCCGGGTATACTAGCACAGATACGCAGTATTTT. This translates into CAISPGYTSTDTQYF. This sequence joins TRBV10-3 and TRBJ2-3; D is unresolved. Germline V CDR1 and CDR2: ENHRY, SYGVKD. V dropped 5 bases and J dropped 0 bases, with 12 bases sitting between them. This CDR3 contains 15 residues.

The V gene is TRBV5-1, the J gene TRBJ1-2, with 7 bases aligning to TRBD1. Germline values: CDR1 SGHRS, CDR2 YFSETQ. The CDR3 is made up of 16 amino acids. V shed 0 bases, J shed 6 bases, and the junction held 11 bases outside the gene matches. The DNA for the CDR3 is TGCGCCAGCAGCTTGGCCGACAGGGCCGCCCTGAATGGCTACACCTTC. As protein: CASSLADRAALNGYTF.

The chain is built from TRBV20-1 and TRBJ2-7; 9 bases match TRBD2. CDR1 and CDR2 from the germline V gene are DFQATT and SNEGSKA (reference sequence). Trimming at V came to 1 base and at J to 4 bases, leaving 8 bases not matched to a gene. This CDR3 region has 15 residues. CDR3 sequence (DNA): TGCAGTGCTAGAGGCCCGGGACTAGCTGATTACGAGCAGTACTTC. The encoded protein is CSARGPGLADYEQYF.

The rearrangement joins TRBV20-1 to TRBJ2-1; D ambiguous. CDR3 length equals 15 residues. Germline CDR1 DFQATT, CDR2 SNEGSKA (reference sequence). V gave up 4 bases and J gave up 4 bases, with 17 bases separating them. In DNA, the CDR3 is TGCAGTGCTAATTGGCACATACTTTCGTACAATGAGCAGTTCTTC. The encoded protein is CSANWHILSYNEQFF.